The present entry profiles one T cell receptor (beta chain) with its context. The CDR3 has 15 amino acids. From germline, CDR1 is SGHDN and CDR2 FVKESK. The V and J ends lost 2 bases and 3 bases, in that order; junction bases with no gene match: 5. The data originate from a study of cytomegalovirus exposure and HLA in healthy donors. With 60 Vbeta and 13 Jbeta primers, the PCR was carried out. Repertoires were generated with immunoSEQ multiplex PCR, while TCRdb's copy carries only in-frame clones and drops some. The table lists about 210,000 clones, roughly 79% of them singletons. This TCR came from a male donor in good health and CMV-seronegative. This rearrangement joins TRBV14 to TRBJ1-1; 8 nucleotides align to TRBD1. Material: PBMCs. CDR3: CASSQTMTGDTEAFF. CDR3 nucleotides: TGTGCCAGCAGCCAAACGATGACAGGGGACACTGAAGCTTTCTTT.